The 26 T cell receptor beta chains given below trace back to one sample, sequenced in a study of blood T cell repertoires in COVID-19. Repertoires were generated with immunoSEQ multiplex PCR, while TCRdb's copy carries only in-frame clones and drops some. The sample lists 180,000 or so clones; approximately 80% were seen once. Material for sequencing was PBMCs or T cells enriched from blood (not recorded which). These receptors were collected from a woman aged 55-69 years who had recovered from COVID-19.

The chain has TRBV19 and TRBJ1-1; the D gene is possibly TRBD1 (5 bases). The V end lost 4 bases, the J end lost 2 bases, and 14 bases lay between the germline ends. Looked up from germline, CDR1 is LNHDA and CDR2 is SQIVND (reference sequence). The CDR3 runs to 15 residues. CDR3 residues: CASSTQQAINTEAFF. The CDR3 DNA reads TGTGCCAGTAGTACCCAACAGGCTATAAACACTGAAGCTTTCTTT.

This clone was recorded only once. The chain recombines TRBV5-4 with TRBJ2-3; 7 nucleotides align to TRBD2. V lost 4 bases, J lost 4 bases, and 3 bases stayed unmatched. This CDR3 has 13 amino acids. Germline V gives CDR1 SGHNT, CDR2 YYREEE (reference sequence). CDR3 sequence reads: CASSPRGADTQYF. The CDR3 DNA reads as TGTGCCAGCAGCCCTCGGGGGGCAGATACGCAGTATTTT.

This sequence joins TRBV3-1 (or the pseudogene TRBV3-2) and TRBJ2-1; no clear D gene. Deletions cut 1 base from V and 10 bases from J, with 11 bases between. Per germline, CDR1 LGHDT and CDR2 YNNKEL (reference sequence). CDR3 length: 13 residues. CDR3 sequence: CASSQGAVWEQFF. CDR3 DNA: TGTGCCAGCAGCCAAGGGGCAGTTTGGGAGCAGTTCTTC.

V is TRBV11-2 and J is TRBJ2-5, with D maybe TRBD1 (5 bases). V gave up 5 bases and J gave up 5 bases, with 12 bases separating them. CDR3 length: 13 amino acids. Per the germline V gene, CDR1 is SGHAT and CDR2 is FQNNGV. DNA for the CDR3: TGTGCCAGCAGCCCTAGGGGCTGGGAGACCCAGTACTTC. Its protein is CASSPRGWETQYF.

This clone was recorded only once. Written as DNA, the CDR3 is TGTGCCACGAGGGGGACAAACACTGAAGCTTTCTTT. Its translation: CATRGTNTEAFF. The rearrangement links TRBV10-3 to TRBJ1-1; possibly TRBD1 for D (6 bases). This CDR3 has 12 amino acids. V was cut by 10 bases and J by 2 bases, with 11 bases left in between. Germline V gives CDR1 ENHRY, CDR2 SYGVKD.

This chain uses TRBV30 with TRBJ2-7; D possibly corresponds to TRBD2 (6 bases). The CDR3 length is 14 residues. V was pared by 0 bases and J by 2 bases, with 11 bases between. Germline values: CDR1 GTSNPN, CDR2 SVGIG (reference sequence). This CDR3 is CAWSVRGGTYEQYF. DNA for the CDR3: TGTGCCTGGAGTGTACGTGGGGGGACCTACGAGCAGTACTTC. Full variable domain (remainder filled in from reference TRBV30 and TRBJ2-7): SQTIHQWPATLVQPVGSPLSLECTVEGTSNPNLYWYRQAAGRGLQLLFYSVGIGQISSEVPQNLSASRPQDRQFILSSKKLLLSDSGFYLCAWSVRGGTYEQYFGPGTRLTVT.

V usage is TRBV29-1 and J usage is TRBJ2-1, with TRBD1 matching over 10 bases. Losses at the gene ends were 3 bases for V and 6 bases for J; bases not matched to a gene: 14. The CDR3 loop spans 17 amino acids. CDR1 is SQVTM and CDR2 is ANQGSEA in the germline V gene. CDR3 residues: CSVDRTGGNYFGNEQFF. The CDR3 DNA is TGCAGCGTTGATAGGACAGGGGGAAATTATTTTGGCAATGAGCAGTTCTTC.

The chain recombines TRBV11-2 with TRBJ1-3; 7 bases align to TRBD1. The V segment lost 5 bases and the J segment 0 bases; nucleotides outside the gene matches: 7. Looked up from germline, CDR1 is SGHAT and CDR2 is FQNNGV. CDR3 length: 16 residues. CDR3 protein: CASSDPGQFSGNTIYF. CDR3 DNA: TGTGCCAGCAGCGATCCGGGACAGTTCTCTGGAAACACCATATATTTT.

This sequence joins TRBV6-6 and TRBJ1-2; 7 bases are a match to TRBD1. Trimming cost V 0 bases and J 3 bases; bases outside gene matches: 7. The germline CDR1 and CDR2 sequences are MNHNY and SVGAGI (reference sequence). This CDR3 is built from 16 residues. This chain's CDR3 is CASSYSEGAGDYGYTF. For the CDR3, the DNA is TGTGCCAGCAGTTACTCGGAGGGGGCGGGTGACTATGGCTACACCTTC.

V gene TRBV5-4 combines with J gene TRBJ1-2, with TRBD1 matching over 8 bases. Losses at the gene ends were 4 bases for V and 3 bases for J; bases not matched to a gene: 11. Per germline, CDR1 SGHNT and CDR2 YYREEE (reference sequence). CDR3 length: 16 amino acids. CDR3 loop: CASSKGTGEGYYGYTF. Written as DNA, the CDR3 is TGTGCCAGCAGCAAGGGGACAGGTGAAGGGTACTATGGCTACACCTTC.

This CDR3 is CASSPGLMYGYTF. As DNA, the CDR3 is TGTGCCAGCAGCCCGGGACTTATGTATGGCTACACCTTC. The J gene is TRBJ1-2, the V gene TRBV12-3 or TRBV12-4; weak D call: TRBD1 (5 bases). The CDR3 spans 13 residues. V lost 6 bases, J lost 5 bases, and 13 bases lay in between.

V gene TRBV4-1 combines with J gene TRBJ2-2; D is uncertain. Trimming took off 5 bases at V and 1 base at J, with 8 bases between the two ends. There are 14 residues in the CDR3. Per germline, CDR1 MGHRA and CDR2 YSYEKL. CDR3 in amino acids: CASSRQMNTGELFF. CDR3 in DNA: TGCGCCAGCAGCAGACAAATGAACACCGGGGAGCTGTTTTTT.

This clone was observed a single time. The chain has TRBV28 and TRBJ2-7; D may be TRBD1 (5 bases). The V end was cut by 2 bases, the J end by 2 bases, with 10 bases between. Germline loops: CDR1 MDHEN, CDR2 SYDVKM. The CDR3 has 14 amino acids. The CDR3 is CASSLGGHPYEQYF. In DNA form, the CDR3 reads TGTGCCAGCAGTTTAGGTGGACACCCCTACGAGCAGTACTTC.

This chain connects TRBV30 to TRBJ1-3; D is unresolved. This CDR3 comprises 15 residues. Germline-derived CDR1 and CDR2 are GTSNPN and SVGIG (reference sequence). Between the trimmed V and J ends, which lost 1 base and 9 bases, there was a span of 19 bases. CDR3 in amino acids: CAWSGHGSMIATIYF. CDR3 coding DNA: TGTGCCTGGAGTGGTCACGGGAGTATGATAGCCACCATATATTTT.

V is TRBV19 and J is TRBJ1-2; 9 nucleotides match TRBD1. V trimming: 4 bases; J trimming: 3 bases; junction bases outside the gene matches: 6. Looked up from germline, CDR1 is LNHDA and CDR2 is SQIVND (reference sequence). This CDR3 comprises 15 residues. This CDR3 reads CASSTGTGPYYGYTF. The CDR3 DNA reads as TGTGCCAGTAGTACAGGGACAGGGCCATACTATGGCTACACCTTC.

This chain uses TRBV28 with TRBJ1-5, with no clear D. This CDR3 spans 13 amino acids. The ends were cut back, 7 bases at V and 2 bases at J, with 9 bases in the middle. CDR1 is MDHEN and CDR2 is SYDVKM in the germline V gene. The CDR3 region is CASTGLGNQPQHF. CDR3 sequence (DNA): TGTGCCAGCACTGGGCTGGGCAATCAGCCCCAGCATTTT.

The chain couples TRBV29-1 to TRBJ1-1, with a tentative D call TRBD1 (6 bases). The CDR3 extends over 13 amino acids. Germline CDR1 SQVTM, CDR2 ANQGSEA. The V gene lost 7 bases and the J gene lost 3 bases, with 15 bases spanning the gap. The CDR3: CSAHRAADTEAFF. CDR3 sequence (DNA): TGCAGCGCGCACAGGGCAGCGGACACTGAAGCTTTCTTT.

The V call is TRBV13, the J call TRBJ1-6, with TRBD1 identical over 7 bases. The CDR3 spans 14 residues. CDR1 is PRHDT, CDR2 FYEKMQ, per germline (reference sequence). Trimming removed 5 bases from V and 6 bases from J; junction bases left unmatched: 4. The CDR3 region is CASSTGTANSPLHF. The CDR3 nucleotides are TGTGCCAGCAGCACCGGGACAGCTAATTCACCCCTCCACTTT.

This clone was picked up one time. For the CDR3, the DNA is TGTGCCAGCACCAAAACCCTCGGACAGAGCTATGGCTACACCTTC. Amino acid sequence: CASTKTLGQSYGYTF. The rearrangement joins TRBV6-5 to TRBJ1-2; the D gene is possibly TRBD1 (6 bases). CDR3 size: 15 residues. Germline CDR1 MNHEY, CDR2 SVGAGI. Trimming took off 7 bases at V and 4 bases at J, with 19 bases between the two ends.

The V call is TRBV11-2, the J call TRBJ1-2; 7 positions match TRBD1. V was clipped by 4 bases and J by 3 bases; unmatched bases: 2. The CDR3 extends over 13 amino acids. CDR1 is SGHAT, CDR2 FQNNGV, per germline. The chain's CDR3 is CASSSTGDYGYTF. For the CDR3, the DNA is TGTGCCAGCAGCTCTACAGGGGACTATGGCTACACCTTC.

The chain uses TRBV5-1 and TRBJ2-3, with D possibly being TRBD2 (6 bases). V gave up 2 bases and J gave up 1 base, with 11 bases separating them. The CDR3 length is 15 residues. CDR1 and CDR2 (germline): SGHRS, YFSETQ. This CDR3 reads CASSFGGEGTDTQYF. CDR3 DNA: TGCGCCAGCAGCTTCGGAGGGGAAGGCACAGATACGCAGTATTTT.

The V and J genes are TRBV6-2 or TRBV6-3 and TRBJ2-3; D may be TRBD2 (6 bases). This CDR3 region has 14 residues. Germline CDR1 and CDR2: MNHEY and SVGEGT. V was clipped by 5 bases and J by 9 bases, with 18 bases between them. CDR3 nucleotides: TGTGCCAGCAGTGCCTGGGACCGGGAGTTGACGCAGTATTTT. Translating it yields CASSAWDRELTQYF.

The rearrangement uses TRBV4-2 and TRBJ2-1; 10 nucleotides agree with TRBD2. The germline gives CDR1 LGHNA, CDR2 YNFKEQ. This CDR3 region has 15 residues. V lost 3 bases, J lost 10 bases, and 9 bases stayed unmatched. The CDR3 loop is CASSHHELAGSEQFF. The CDR3, as DNA: TGTGCCAGCAGCCATCATGAACTAGCGGGGAGCGAGCAGTTCTTC.

This chain connects TRBV15 to TRBJ2-7; D perhaps matches TRBD2 (5 bases). The CDR3 covers 16 residues. Germline lookup yields CDR1 LNHNV and CDR2 YYDKDF (reference sequence). V was clipped by 0 bases and J by 1 base, with 13 bases between them. This CDR3 is CATSRDSGSGSYEQYF. The CDR3 DNA sequence: TGTGCCACCAGCAGAGATTCGGGGAGTGGGTCCTACGAGCAGTACTTC.

The J gene is TRBJ2-2, the V gene TRBV7-3; 9 bases agree with TRBD2. The length of the CDR3 is 17 residues. Germline CDR1 is SGHTA and CDR2 is FQGTGA. Unmatched junction bases numbered 8, after V lost 2 bases and J lost 4 bases. The CDR3 sequence: CASSLPIAGVGTGELFF. CDR3 nucleotide sequence: TGTGCCAGCAGCTTACCCATAGCGGGAGTGGGCACCGGGGAGCTGTTTTTT.

The V and J genes are TRBV6-5 and TRBJ2-1; 10 nucleotides agree with TRBD2. The J segment lost 6 bases and the V segment lost 11 bases, leaving 7 bases of the junction unmatched. This CDR3 spans 13 amino acids. Germline V gene lookup returns CDR1 MNHEY and CDR2 SVGAGI. The CDR3 nucleotides read TGTGCCTCTCGGGCTAGCGGGGGCAATGAGCAGTTCTTC. Amino acid sequence: CASRASGGNEQFF.